Below, 29 T cell receptor beta chains from the same sample are listed, as sequenced in a study of early T cells in non-severe SARS-CoV-2 infection. A single record per CDR3 protein comes from TCRdb applying MiXCR to the 5' RACE reads. This table has tens of thousands of distinct CDR3 sequences, roughly 5.3% appearing once. The sample consisted of whole blood. The origin of the receptors is an adult who was a healthcare worker with PCR-confirmed SARS-CoV-2 infection or an uninfected control (not recorded which).

This clonotype was recorded at least ten times. This chain connects TRBV7-2 to TRBJ1-6; TRBD1 aligns across 7 bases. Germline CDR1 reads SGHTA; CDR2 reads FQGNSA. Trimming took 1 base from V and 7 from J; bases not matched to a gene: 13. The CDR3 runs to 18 residues. The CDR3: CASSLGSGWQGVNSPLHF. CDR3 nucleotide sequence: TGTGCCAGCAGCTTAGGATCGGGGTGGCAGGGGGTAAATTCACCCCTCCACTTT.

This clonotype was seen at least ten times. The chain recombines TRBV7-2 with TRBJ1-5; 10 bases match TRBD1. The CDR3 consists of 15 residues. From germline, CDR1 is SGHTA and CDR2 FQGNSA. The J segment lost 4 bases and the V segment lost 3 bases, leaving 3 bases of the junction unmatched. CDR3 amino acids: CASSFDRGPNQPQHF. As DNA, the CDR3 is TGTGCCAGCAGCTTCGACAGGGGGCCGAATCAGCCCCAGCATTTT.

Ten or more counts support this clonotype. The genes are TRBV20-1 and TRBJ1-2; 8 positions agree with TRBD1. The CDR3 covers 14 residues. Per the germline V gene, CDR1 is DFQATT and CDR2 is SNEGSKA (reference sequence). Trimming at V came to 5 bases and at J to 5 bases, leaving 10 bases not matched to a gene. CDR3 sequence (DNA): TGCAGTGCTGTCGGGACAGGCGGGCCTTATGGCTACACCTTC. This codes for CSAVGTGGPYGYTF.

The sample holds a few counts of this clonotype. CDR3 sequence: CASSLAGQRFPGYTF. The CDR3 DNA sequence: TGTGCCAGCAGCTTAGCAGGACAGCGCTTTCCTGGCTACACCTTC. The chain recombines TRBV7-9 with TRBJ1-2; D might be TRBD1 (6 bases). The germline CDR1 and CDR2 sequences are SEHNR and FQNEAQ (reference sequence). CDR3 size: 15 residues. V lost 0 bases to trimming and J lost 7 bases, with 15 bases between them. Based on the CDR3 plus reference TRBV7-9 and TRBJ1-2, the full variable domain is DTGVSQNPRHKITKRGQNVTFRCDPISEHNRLYWYRQTLGQGPEFLTYFQNEAQLEKSRLLSDRFSAERPKGSFSTLEIQRTEQGDSAMYLCASSLAGQRFPGYTFGSGTRLTVV.

In its sample, this clonotype was seen many times. The J gene is TRBJ2-5, the V gene TRBV20-1; 7 bases are shared with TRBD2. The CDR3 is 14 residues long. Per the germline V gene, CDR1 is DFQATT and CDR2 is SNEGSKA (reference sequence). Losses at the gene ends were 4 bases for V and 4 bases for J; bases not matched to a gene: 9. The chain's CDR3 is CSATTPGGSETQYF. DNA of the CDR3: TGCAGTGCTACCACTCCGGGGGGTTCAGAGACCCAGTACTTC.

In this sample, this clonotype turned up many times. V is TRBV20-1 and J is TRBJ2-1, with D possibly TRBD2 on 6 matching bases. This CDR3 has 15 amino acids. Trimming stripped 6 bases from V and 0 bases from J, with 15 bases between. Germline lookup yields CDR1 DFQATT and CDR2 SNEGSKA (reference sequence). The CDR3 here is CSADSGLSSYNEQFF. The CDR3 nucleotides read TGCAGTGCCGATTCGGGACTGAGCTCCTACAATGAGCAGTTCTTC.

This clonotype was seen repeatedly, ten times or more. As DNA, the CDR3 is TGTGCCAGCAGCGCCTCATTTAAGTCGTCGATGCGGGGGGGCAACACCGGGGAGCTGTTTTTT. Translation gives CASSASFKSSMRGGNTGELFF. This rearrangement joins TRBV5-6 to TRBJ2-2, with 9 bases lining up with TRBD2. Germline values: CDR1 SGHDT, CDR2 YYEEEE. The trim removed 4 bases at V and 2 bases at J, leaving 21 bases unmatched. The CDR3 consists of 21 residues. Full variable domain (remainder filled in from reference TRBV5-6 and TRBJ2-2): DAGVTQSPTHLIKTRGQQVTLRCSPKSGHDTVSWYQQALGQGPQFIFQYYEEEERQRGNFPDRFSGHQFPNYSSELNVNALLLGDSALYLCASSASFKSSMRGGNTGELFFGEGSRLTVL.

This clonotype was seen many times. This chain uses TRBV7-6 with TRBJ1-6, with unresolved D. The V and J ends lost 0 bases and 6 bases respectively, with 12 bases between them. Germline CDR1 is SGHVS and CDR2 is FNYEAQ. This CDR3 has 16 residues. CDR3 amino acids: CASSLAAEGGNSPLHF. CDR3 in DNA: TGTGCCAGCAGCTTAGCGGCTGAGGGAGGTAATTCACCCCTCCACTTT.

This clonotype occurred many times. This chain connects TRBV6-2 or TRBV6-3 to TRBJ2-1; 9 bases match TRBD2. CDR1 and CDR2 (germline): MNHEY, SVGEGT. The V and J ends lost 1 base and 7 bases, in that order; junction bases with no gene match: 11. This CDR3 is built from 17 residues. The CDR3: CASSYLLTGTSFNEQFF. The CDR3 DNA is TGTGCCAGCAGTTACTTATTAACCGGGACTAGCTTTAATGAGCAGTTCTTC.

This clonotype showed up many times. CDR3 nucleotides: TGTGCCAGCAGCTTGGCCGGCCGGGCCGCGGGCACAGATACGCAGTATTTT. This codes for CASSLAGRAAGTDTQYF. The chain uses TRBV5-6 and TRBJ2-3; D uncertain. The CDR3 contains 17 residues. Germline loops: CDR1 SGHDT, CDR2 YYEEEE. V lost 0 bases, J lost 1 base, and 15 bases lay in between.

This chain joins TRBV7-6 and TRBJ2-2; weak D call: TRBD2 (5 bases). The V and J ends lost 7 bases and 4 bases respectively, with 19 bases between them. In germline, CDR1 is SGHVS, CDR2 FNYEAQ. The CDR3 loop spans 16 amino acids. CDR3 DNA sequence: TGTGCCAGCACCATTGGGCGGGCGAGTGGCACCGGGGAGCTGTTTTTT. As protein: CASTIGRASGTGELFF.

This clonotype was picked up many times. The J gene is TRBJ1-2, the V gene TRBV4-1, with D possibly matching TRBD1 (5 bases). V lost 1 base and J 2 bases, leaving 11 bases between the germline ends. The CDR3 runs 15 residues. The V gene's germline CDR1 is MGHRA and CDR2 YSYEKL. CDR3 DNA: TGCGCCAGCAGCCAAGCTCCGACAGCAAACTATGGCTACACCTTC. Translating gives CASSQAPTANYGYTF.

This clonotype was recorded many times. This sequence joins TRBV20-1 and TRBJ2-1; 7 bases map to TRBD2. V trimming: 6 bases; J trimming: 5 bases; junction bases outside the gene matches: 10. Germline V CDR1 and CDR2: DFQATT, SNEGSKA (reference sequence). The CDR3 sequence is 14 residues long. DNA of the CDR3: TGCAGTGCCCCAGGGAAGCGGGGCAACAATGAGCAGTTCTTC. Translating it yields CSAPGKRGNNEQFF.

This clonotype showed up just a few times. The chain has TRBV5-1 and TRBJ2-2; D is perhaps TRBD2 (6 bases). Germline CDR1 and CDR2: SGHRS and YFSETQ. The CDR3 is 15 amino acids. Trimming cost V 5 bases and J 6 bases, with 17 bases left between them. The CDR3 DNA follows: TGCGCCAGCAGGCGGGACGCGCTGTCGGCCGGGGAGCTGTTTTTT. Residues: CASRRDALSAGELFF.

This clonotype was seen repeatedly, ten times or more. This sequence joins TRBV11-2 and TRBJ1-5; D gene uncertain. The V end lost 1 base, the J end lost 0 bases, and 4 bases lay between the germline ends. In germline, CDR1 is SGHAT, CDR2 FQNNGV. The CDR3 length is 14 residues. The chain's CDR3 is CASSLGSSNQPQHF. The CDR3 nucleotides are TGTGCCAGCAGCTTAGGAAGTAGCAATCAGCCCCAGCATTTT.

This clonotype was observed many times. The chain joins TRBV7-9 to TRBJ2-1; 8 bases are shared with TRBD1. The V gene's germline CDR1 is SEHNR and CDR2 FQNEAQ (reference sequence). V was pared by 5 bases and J by 3 bases, with 3 bases of the junction left unmatched. This CDR3 has 14 residues. The CDR3 coding sequence is TGTGCCAGCAGCGTCGGACAGGGCTACAATGAGCAGTTCTTC. Translating it yields CASSVGQGYNEQFF.

This clonotype showed up many times. The gene calls are TRBV29-1 and TRBJ2-7, with D possibly being TRBD2 (6 bases). This CDR3 has 14 residues. CDR1 and CDR2 (germline): SQVTM, ANQGSEA. V was pared by 0 bases and J by 2 bases, with 11 bases between. The CDR3 DNA follows: TGCAGCGTTGAAGATCAGGAGGGAACCTACGAGCAGTACTTC. Its translation is CSVEDQEGTYEQYF.

The gene calls are TRBV30 and TRBJ2-7; no definite D call. The CDR3 has 13 amino acids. The germline V and J ends were trimmed by 3 bases and 7 bases, with 16 bases remaining between them. CDR1 and CDR2 (germline): GTSNPN, SVGIG (reference sequence). CDR3 in DNA: TGTGCCTGGAGCGAGTACCGGGCGAGAGAGCAGTACTTC. It translates to CAWSEYRAREQYF.

In this sample, this clonotype turned up many times. The chain employs TRBV7-9 and TRBJ1-1, with a possible D match to TRBD1 (6 bases). In germline, CDR1 is SEHNR, CDR2 FQNEAQ (reference sequence). The ends were cut back, 2 bases at V and 4 bases at J, with 14 bases in the middle. The CDR3 is 15 amino acids. In DNA, the CDR3 is TGTGCCAGCAGCTTATGGGGGGCGGAAGTCACTGAAGCTTTCTTT. It specifies CASSLWGAEVTEAFF.

This clonotype appeared many times. V usage is TRBV4-2 and J usage is TRBJ1-6; D ambiguous. This CDR3 is 14 amino acids long. Looked up from germline, CDR1 is LGHNA and CDR2 is YNFKEQ. Between the trimmed V and J ends, which lost 4 bases and 8 bases, there was a span of 12 bases. CDR3 DNA sequence: TGTGCCAGCAGCCGGGAGACGGCGGATTCACCCCTCCACTTT. As protein: CASSRETADSPLHF.

This clonotype was detected many times. This rearrangement joins TRBV20-1 to TRBJ2-5; D is unresolved. The CDR3 is 13 amino acids. Germline V lookup: CDR1 DFQATT, CDR2 SNEGSKA (reference sequence). The germline V and J ends were trimmed by 6 bases and 3 bases, with 14 bases remaining between them. CDR3 sequence reads: CSAPPTGKETQYF. The CDR3 DNA sequence: TGCAGTGCCCCCCCGACCGGCAAAGAGACCCAGTACTTC.

This clonotype was seen ten or more times. The gene calls are TRBV30 and TRBJ1-6; D not resolved. Germline CDR1 GTSNPN, CDR2 SVGIG (reference sequence). The germline V and J ends were trimmed by 0 bases and 9 bases, with 15 bases remaining between them. The CDR3 runs 15 residues. The DNA of the CDR3 is TGTGCCTGGAGTGTAATGGAGGGATTATCTTCACCCCTCCACTTT. This translates into CAWSVMEGLSSPLHF. Based on the CDR3 plus reference TRBV30 and TRBJ1-6, the full variable domain is SQTIHQWPATLVQPVGSPLSLECTVEGTSNPNLYWYRQAAGRGLQLLFYSVGIGQISSEVPQNLSASRPQDRQFILSSKKLLLSDSGFYLCAWSVMEGLSSPLHFGNGTRLTVT.

This clonotype has at least ten counts. The rearrangement uses TRBV4-1 and TRBJ1-1; TRBD1 aligns across 9 bases. Per germline, CDR1 MGHRA and CDR2 YSYEKL. V was clipped by 3 bases and J by 6 bases; unmatched bases: 11. This CDR3 spans 16 amino acids. CDR3: CASSHFLDRGSPEAFF. The CDR3 DNA reads as TGCGCCAGCAGCCACTTCTTGGACAGGGGATCCCCTGAAGCTTTCTTT.

This clonotype has a count of ten or more. The genes are TRBV6-1 and TRBJ1-6, with TRBD1 matching 7 bases. The junction had 10 bases not matched to a gene; V was cut back by 5 bases and J by 6 bases. The CDR3 is 16 amino acids. The germline gives CDR1 MNHNS, CDR2 SASEGT. The CDR3 sequence: CASSPGTVGRNSPLHF. The CDR3 DNA reads TGTGCCAGCAGTCCCGGGACAGTGGGGCGTAATTCACCCCTCCACTTT.

This clonotype has only a few counts. The CDR3 DNA sequence: TGCGCCAGCAACATGGGGCTAGCGGACACAGATACGCAGTATTTT. It yields the protein CASNMGLADTDTQYF. The chain has TRBV10-2 and TRBJ2-3, with 7 bases matching TRBD2. The CDR3 length is 15 residues. The germline CDR1 and CDR2 sequences are WSHSY and SAAADI. V lost 7 bases, J lost 2 bases, and 9 bases stayed unmatched.

The chain is built from TRBV18 and TRBJ2-3; TRBD2 is a possible D gene (5 bases). The CDR3 extends over 13 amino acids. The ends were cut back, 6 bases at V and 5 bases at J, with 12 bases in the middle. CDR1 is KGHSH and CDR2 is LQKENI in the germline V gene. Here the CDR3 reads CASSPPSQDTQYF. CDR3 coding DNA: TGTGCCAGCTCGCCTCCTAGCCAAGATACGCAGTATTTT.

This clonotype showed up many times. The gene calls are TRBV12-3 or TRBV12-4 and TRBJ2-1; the D is unclear. Between the trimmed V and J ends, which lost 7 bases and 0 bases, there was a span of 13 bases. The CDR3 covers 15 residues. CDR3 sequence (DNA): TGTGCCAGCATCCTGGGGTCCAGCTCCTACAATGAGCAGTTCTTC. It is translated as CASILGSSSYNEQFF.

This clonotype has a count of ten or more. This chain uses TRBV5-4 with TRBJ2-1; possibly TRBD1 or TRBD2 for D (5 bases each). The CDR3 spans 16 residues. The V gene's germline CDR1 is SGHNT and CDR2 YYREEE (reference sequence). V was clipped by 5 bases and J by 0 bases, with 15 bases between them. The CDR3 DNA reads TGTGCCAGCAGTAAGGGACCTCCTGACTCCTACAATGAGCAGTTCTTC. This encodes CASSKGPPDSYNEQFF.

The V and J genes are TRBV7-2 and TRBJ2-4, with 8 bases identical to TRBD2. J lost 3 bases, V lost 1 base, and 5 bases had no gene match. In germline, CDR1 is SGHTA, CDR2 FQGNSA. This CDR3 is 16 amino acids long. The DNA of the CDR3 is TGTGCCAGCAGCTTAGTAGTTAGCGGGGTCAAAAACATTCAGTACTTC. Translation: CASSLVVSGVKNIQYF.